The text below deals with one T cell receptor beta chain. Its antigen is still unknown. No much larger clone exists at a distance of one base, and base qualities are not known. This entry belongs to a study of T cell responses to AZD1222 COVID-19 vaccine (dated by TCRdb to the early 2020s). Regarding the study in general: A total of 230 to 250 trial participants underwent TCR sequencing, of whom 200 to 220 had received two doses of AZD1222 and about 25 had received two doses of the MenACWY control vaccine. Trial participants were enrolled by age into subgroups of 18-55, 56-69 and 70-plus years, and around 150, 28 and 57 TCR-sequenced participants, respectively, were included in these subgroups.

Paper-wide results and their limitations: A significant rise in spike-specific TCR breadth and depth was observed after two AZD1222 doses relative to day 0 and relative to MenACWY recipients. Conclusions about previously exposed vaccinees are limited, since just 6 or 7 AZD1222 recipients were seropositive for SARS-CoV-2 at baseline. Reportedly, almost half of the unique spike-specific TCRs recognized epitopes lying outside the regions that are mutated in the B.1.351 and B.1.1.7 variants. Participants were mostly white British, with more females than males. The authors suggested clonal diversity may have been underestimated. No day 14 peak-response samples were available, so repertoires were characterized only after the peak T cell response. In the small 56-69-year group, the increase in depth fell short of significance, most likely because of low power. CD4 TCRs associated with the vaccine covered the entire spike protein, and the dominant responses were in regions 160-218 and 743-854.

The time point tag for this specimen amounts to: about 28 days (+/-7) after the second vaccine dose. AZD1222 recipients given second doses at about 4 weeks or at about 12 weeks were pooled, since spike-specific TCR depth and breadth were not found to differ between the two schedules. Vaccinee samples came from UK trials COV001 and COV002, including a single-blind randomized controlled phase 2/3 trial of AZD1222 (ChAdOx1 nCoV-19) in healthy adults. Trial participant PBMC samples were collected at day 0 and day 28 after the second dose for TCRbeta chain sequencing. Counted from cysteine to phenylalanine, this CDR3 has 11 amino acids. CDR3 DNA is the only sequence kept; it has 33 bases, read in frame from the first base. Cut back by 4 bases and 5 bases, the V and J ends lie 5 bases apart. As encoded in the germline V gene (reference sequence), CDR1 is MNHEY while CDR2 is SMNVEV. The CDR3 regions of human TCRbeta chains were analyzed by immunosequencing. Under the source paper's analysis protocol: Repertoire TCRs were matched against a reference library of SARS-CoV-2-specific TCRs generated with the MIRA antigen-specificity platform. Breadth was defined as the fraction of unique TCRs that were SARS-CoV-2-associated. Depth was defined as the fraction of total T cells that were SARS-CoV-2-associated. Using the MIRA data, each spike-specific TCR was mapped to the spike region that the TCR reacts to and placed in a CD4 or CD8 class. Log10-transformed breadth and depth values were compared by one-way ANOVA with Sidak's multiple comparisons tests. TCRdb obtained this table from immuneACCESS and retained in-frame rearrangements with V and J assigned. These tables miss some clones; where compared with another copy, unresolved V genes account for less than half of the shortfall, and the remainder is unexplained. V, J and clone size are those of that table, while D and trimming were read from the DNA. The sample table shows approximately 100,000 clones, and roughly 85% are seen once. More than 4% of the sample is held by the ten biggest clonotypes.

The sequences come from peripheral blood, collected 28 days after the second AZD1222 dose. This TCR was sampled from an adult who received the AZD1222 COVID-19 vaccine. The chain employs TRBV27 and TRBJ1-2; a confident D gene designation cannot be given. The CDR3 region: CASSSGYGYTF. The nucleotide sequence reads as follows: TGTGCCAGCAGTTCTGGATATGGCTACACCTTC.